What follows is one T cell receptor beta chain and its context. The assay was immunoSEQ multiplex PCR, and TCRdb's table has in-frame clones only and misses some. This table holds about 70,000 clones, around 97% found once. The data derive from a study of technical replicates of blood from a few donors. Sequencing used T cells isolated from PBMCs. The receptor comes from a human donor in good health.

CDR3 in DNA: TGTGCCAGCAGCTTTGGGAGGGCCGGAGAGACCCAGTACTTC. It codes for CASSFGRAGETQYF. The chain couples TRBV5-4 to TRBJ2-5; 7 bases line up with TRBD2. The germline CDR1 and CDR2 sequences are SGHNT and YYREEE (reference sequence). The CDR3 is made up of 14 amino acids. The V and J ends lost 2 bases and 4 bases, in that order; junction bases with no gene match: 5. The full variable domain, completed using reference TRBV5-4 and TRBJ2-5, is ETGVTQSPTHLIKTRGQQVTLRCSSQSGHNTVSWYQQALGQGPQFIFQYYREEENGRGNFPPRFSGLQFPNYSSELNVNALELDDSALYLCASSFGRAGETQYFGPGTRLLVL.